This T cell receptor beta chain emerged from a study of shared clonotypes between healthy human individuals. As for the study in general: Ranging from 18 to 49 in age, donors were two women and three men. Study conclusions and caveats: The researchers took only blood, and tissue repertoires probably look different. Across subsets, estimated richness was generally greater for naive than for memory populations. Generation of non-shared clonotypes was less probable than generation of clonotypes shared by all four donors.

Using immunoSEQ multiplex PCR, the repertoire was profiled, and TCRdb retains in-frame clones only, with some absent. The data show approximately 710,000 clones, roughly 87% seen once. To note about this clone: No antigen is known for it.

V was trimmed by 5 bases and J by 10 bases, leaving 14 bases between them. Germline CDR1 reads MNHNS; CDR2 reads SASEGT. The CDR3 contains 13 residues. Sequenced: memory CD8+ T cells from PBMCs. As to subset: CD45RO+ cells pooled with CCR7-negative TemRA cells. The chain has TRBV6-1 and TRBJ2-2, with D possibly matching TRBD1 (6 bases). The receptor was isolated from a man aged 18 to 30 in good health. Some clones in this sample may be carry-over from other donors' samples. Written as DNA, the CDR3 is TGTGCCAGCAGTCGGGGAAGGGGGACGGAGCTGTTTTTT. It is translated as CASSRGRGTELFF.